The sequence of this TCR beta chain was determined in a study of PD-1 blockade in classical Hodgkin lymphoma. Profiled with immunoSEQ multiplex PCR; TCRdb holds only in-frame clones, not every one. The sample records around 9,700 clones, 82% being singletons. Time point described: cycle 4 day 1 (C4D1), after less than seven weeks of nivolumab. No patient escaped relapse after autologous stem cell transplantation, and brentuximab vedotin exposure varied. The CDR3 extends over 12 amino acids. Germline CDR1 and CDR2: SGHVS and FQNEAQ. Trimming stripped 5 bases from V and 6 bases from J, with 10 bases between. Study observations and caveats: Baseline TCR diversity was reportedly lower in newly diagnosed patients than in healthy donors. It was reported as lower still in relapsed/refractory patients.

For this clone: Its specificity is not known.

This TCR derives from a human donor with classical Hodgkin lymphoma. The rearrangement joins TRBV7-8 to TRBJ1-1; D gene uncertain. The sample in question was peripheral blood mononuclear cells (PBMCs), obtained before the fourth cycle of nivolumab. This CDR3 is CASSGEVAEAFF. The CDR3 bases are TGTGCCAGCAGCGGAGAGGTCGCTGAAGCTTTCTTT.